Listed here are 9 T cell receptor beta chains from one sample, sequenced in a study of early T cells in non-severe SARS-CoV-2 infection. MiXCR was run by TCRdb on the 5' RACE reads, yielding one entry per CDR3 protein. The data contain 60,000 or so distinct CDR3 sequences, 7.5% to 9.5% of them seen just once; the ten biggest clones take up roughly 4%. The sample consisted of whole blood, taken at baseline. These TCRs come from an adult who was a healthcare worker with PCR-confirmed SARS-CoV-2 infection or an uninfected control (not recorded which).

The chain carries TRBV3-1 and TRBJ2-7, with TRBD1 matching over 9 bases. V lost 3 bases and J lost 5; bases outside the gene matches: 5. The CDR3 loop spans 14 amino acids. Germline CDR1 LGHDT, CDR2 YNNKEL (reference sequence). The CDR3 reads CASSQRDRDHEQYF. CDR3 nucleotide sequence: TGTGCCAGCAGCCAGAGGGACAGGGACCACGAGCAGTACTTC.

This chain uses TRBV11-3 with TRBJ2-1; no firm D call. CDR3 length equals 13 residues. V was clipped by 5 bases and J by 5 bases, with 10 bases between them. CDR1 and CDR2 from the germline V gene are SGHNT and YENEEA. The CDR3 is CASSDRTDNEQFF. CDR3 sequence (DNA): TGTGCCAGCAGCGACCGAACCGACAATGAGCAGTTCTTC.

This clonotype was recorded many times. The gene calls are TRBV5-1 and TRBJ2-3, with 9 bases fitting TRBD1. Germline V gene lookup returns CDR1 SGHRS and CDR2 YFSETQ. Trimming removed 4 bases from V and 4 bases from J; junction bases left unmatched: 4. The CDR3 loop spans 14 amino acids. For the CDR3, the DNA is TGCGCCAGCAGCGGGACAGGGAGGGCAGATACGCAGTATTTT. It is translated as CASSGTGRADTQYF.

The genes are TRBV6-6 and TRBJ1-2, with unresolved D. The CDR3 is 13 residues long. Germline lookup yields CDR1 MNHNY and CDR2 SVGAGI (reference sequence). Trimming cost V 5 bases and J 2 bases, with 9 bases left between them. The CDR3 is CASSALQNYGYTF. CDR3 bases: TGTGCCAGCAGTGCCCTACAGAACTATGGCTACACCTTC.

This clonotype appeared a few times. V gene TRBV5-1 combines with J gene TRBJ2-5; D uncertain. Germline V gene sequence: CDR1 SGHRS, CDR2 YFSETQ. This CDR3 comprises 13 residues. Trimming removed 0 bases at V and 2 bases at J, with 5 bases between. CDR3 nucleotide sequence: TGCGCCAGCAGCTTGGGTCTACAAGAGACCCAGTACTTC. Encoded protein: CASSLGLQETQYF.

This clonotype was recorded a few times. The chain couples TRBV5-4 to TRBJ2-3; TRBD2 aligns across 8 bases. The CDR3 runs 13 residues. CDR1 is SGHNT, CDR2 YYREEE, per germline (reference sequence). Germline trimming cut 10 bases from V and 1 base from J; bases unmatched to any gene: 5. The CDR3 DNA is TGTGCCGGCGCGGGGGGCCGCACAGATACGCAGTATTTT. Translated, it gives CAGAGGRTDTQYF.

The chain has TRBV7-3 and TRBJ2-3, with 7 bases that match TRBD2. This CDR3 spans 16 amino acids. V was clipped by 5 bases and J by 5 bases; unmatched bases: 13. In germline, CDR1 is SGHTA, CDR2 FQGTGA. The CDR3 sequence: CASSPSGGTKGDTQYF. Written as DNA, the CDR3 is TGTGCCAGCAGCCCCTCGGGCGGGACTAAGGGAGATACGCAGTATTTT.

This chain links TRBV11-2 with TRBJ1-1; 11 bases are shared with TRBD1. This CDR3 spans 15 amino acids. Germline V lookup: CDR1 SGHAT, CDR2 FQNNGV. The V segment lost 3 bases and the J segment 6 bases; nucleotides outside the gene matches: 6. The CDR3, as DNA: TGTGCCAGCAGCTTCGGACAGGGGGCTCTGGCTGAAGCTTTCTTT. Its translation: CASSFGQGALAEAFF. The entire variable domain, with the rest obtained from reference TRBV11-2 and TRBJ1-1, is as follows: EAGVAQSPRYKIIEKRQSVAFWCNPISGHATLYWYQQILGQGPKLLIQFQNNGVVDDSQLPKDRFSAERLKGVDSTLKIQPAKLEDSAVYLCASSFGQGALAEAFFGQGTRLTVV.

This clonotype was seen at least ten times. J is TRBJ2-2 and V is TRBV6-6; 11 bases are shared with TRBD2. CDR1 is MNHNY, CDR2 SVGAGI, per germline (reference sequence). This CDR3 spans 17 amino acids. After removal of 2 bases from V and 6 bases from J, the junction contained 8 bases not matched to a gene. CDR3 bases: TGTGCCAGCAGTTACCCCCCCCGGGGACTAGCGGCCGGGGAGCTGTTTTTT. Protein: CASSYPPRGLAAGELFF.